This is a list of T cell receptor beta chains from one sample in a study of shared clonotypes between healthy human individuals. The table came from immunoSEQ multiplex PCR; TCRdb's copy has only in-frame clones and leaves some out. Altogether 2 million or so clones are present, over 85% being singletons, with the ten largest covering about 1.1%. Sequencing was performed on naive CD8+ T cells sorted from blood. The receptors stem from a man aged 18 to 30 in good health. CDR3s include the opening cysteine and the closing phenylalanine or tryptophan. D genes are given only for firm matches. For some rows the clone size is stated as once, few or many, or as a class when expanded; others skip it.

d_call clone_size j_call v_call cdr3_aa cdr3_nt
- - TRBJ2-7 TRBV2 CASGGPSGVPNEQYF TGTGCCAGTGGGGGGCCAAGCGGGGTACCTAACGAGCAGTACTTC
TRBD2 - TRBJ2-3 TRBV10-3 CAIRGLAGAGTDTQYF TGTGCCATCAGGGGACTAGCGGGAGCGGGCACAGATACGCAGTATTTT
TRBD1 - TRBJ1-1 TRBV11-2 CASSTRTGSEAFF TGTGCCAGCAGCACCCGGACAGGGTCTGAAGCTTTCTTT
- - TRBJ1-1 TRBV19 CASSPESWNTEAFF TGTGCCAGTAGCCCGGAGAGCTGGAACACTGAAGCTTTCTTT
- - TRBJ2-7 TRBV10-1 CASSQDRDSYEQYF TGCGCCAGCAGTCAGGATAGAGATTCCTACGAGCAGTACTTC
- - TRBJ1-5 TRBV28 CASEDRGPNQPQHF TGTGCCAGCGAGGACCGGGGGCCCAATCAGCCCCAGCATTTT
TRBD1 - TRBJ1-5 TRBV16 CASSQYPWGQGFGYSNQPQHF TGTGCCAGCAGCCAATATCCGTGGGGACAGGGGTTTGGTTATAGCAATCAGCCCCAGCATTTT
- - TRBJ2-7 TRBV5-1 CASSHIGETDYEQYF TGCGCCAGCAGTCACATCGGGGAGACGGACTACGAGCAGTACTTC
- - TRBJ2-1 TRBV27 CASSLSRFSSYNEQFF TGTGCCAGCAGTTTATCAAGGTTCAGCTCCTACAATGAGCAGTTCTTC
- - TRBJ2-7 TRBV6-5 CASASSYLPHEQYF TGTGCCAGCGCGTCGTCCTATCTACCCCACGAGCAGTACTTC
TRBD2 - TRBJ2-1 TRBV7-9 CASSPPSSGVYNEQFF TGTGCCAGCAGCCCCCCTTCAAGCGGGGTATACAATGAGCAGTTCTTC
- few TRBJ2-1 TRBV9 CASSEPSSPFSYNEQFF TGTGCCAGCAGCGAGCCTTCGAGCCCCTTCTCCTACAATGAGCAGTTCTTC
TRBD1 - TRBJ1-1 TRBV5-6 CASRLSTGDRANTEAFF TGTGCCAGCAGACTCTCCACCGGGGACAGAGCGAACACTGAAGCTTTCTTT
- once TRBJ2-7 TRBV18 CASSPQGTTGTPYYEQYF TGTGCCAGCTCACCACAAGGGACCACAGGGACGCCCTATTACGAGCAGTACTTC
TRBD1 - TRBJ2-2 TRBV6-6 CASSAGQGATGELFF TGTGCCAGCAGCGCGGGACAGGGGGCCACCGGGGAGCTGTTTTTT
- - TRBJ1-1 TRBV5-1 CASSLDPTSRATTEAFF TGCGCCAGCAGCTTGGACCCAACCTCAAGGGCAACCACTGAAGCTTTCTTT
- - TRBJ1-4 TRBV27 CASSQGLANEKLFF TGTGCCAGCAGCCAGGGGCTAGCTAATGAAAAACTGTTTTTT
TRBD2 - TRBJ2-5 TRBV7-9 CASSLAGGRETQYF TGTGCCAGCAGCTTAGCGGGAGGGCGGGAGACCCAGTACTTC
- - TRBJ2-1 TRBV4-3 CASSQGGSEQFF TGCGCCAGCAGCCAAGGGGGATCTGAGCAGTTCTTC
TRBD1 - TRBJ1-5 TRBV27 CASSLSGQGGWGNQPQHF TGTGCCAGCAGTTTATCGGGGCAGGGGGGATGGGGCAATCAGCCCCAGCATTTT
TRBD2 - TRBJ2-3 TRBV6-5 CASSFPGGPPDTQYF TGTGCCAGCAGTTTCCCGGGGGGGCCCCCAGATACGCAGTATTTT
- - TRBJ2-7 TRBV15 CATSRDRQTQLTYEQYF TGTGCCACCAGCAGAGATCGACAGACCCAACTTACCTACGAGCAGTACTTC
- - TRBJ2-1 TRBV9 CASSVGRTVHSYNEQFF TGTGCCAGCAGCGTAGGACGGACGGTTCACTCCTACAATGAGCAGTTCTTC
TRBD1 - TRBJ1-5 TRBV28 CASTATGVNQPQHF TGTGCCAGCACCGCGACAGGGGTGAATCAGCCCCAGCATTTT
TRBD1 - TRBJ2-7 TRBV30 CAWSVSLDRVSYEQYF TGTGCCTGGAGCGTATCACTTGACAGGGTTTCCTACGAGCAGTACTTC
TRBD2 - TRBJ2-5 TRBV6-6 CASSYVPGGETQYF TGTGCCAGCAGTTACGTCCCGGGGGGGGAGACCCAGTACTTC
TRBD2 - TRBJ2-7 TRBV2 CASSSGTSSVWEQYF TGTGCCAGCAGCTCCGGGACTAGCTCAGTATGGGAGCAGTACTTC
TRBD1 - TRBJ1-1 TRBV27 CASSSGGVTEAFF TGTGCCAGCAGTTCAGGGGGCGTCACTGAAGCTTTCTTT
- - TRBJ2-3 TRBV7-9 CASSPKAGQNTDTQYF TGTGCCAGCAGCCCCAAGGCGGGACAGAACACAGATACGCAGTATTTT
TRBD1 - TRBJ2-2 TRBV9 CASSARTGPNTGELFF TGTGCCAGCAGCGCTCGGACAGGGCCGAACACCGGGGAGCTGTTTTTT
TRBD2 - TRBJ2-5 TRBV30 CAWSRGEGLKTQYF TGTGCCTGGAGTCGGGGGGAGGGCTTGAAGACCCAGTACTTC
- - TRBJ1-2 TRBV9 CASSPLGGGYTF TGTGCCAGCAGCCCCCTCGGGGGCGGCTACACCTTC
- - TRBJ2-7 TRBV6-5 CASSYSDPGARHEQYF TGTGCCAGCAGTTACTCGGATCCGGGGGCAAGGCACGAGCAGTACTTC
- - TRBJ2-5 TRBV5-1 CASSLGPGTQETQYF TGCGCCAGCAGCTTGGGTCCAGGTACCCAAGAGACCCAGTACTTC
TRBD1 - TRBJ1-2 TRBV6-5 CASSYSGQGGTF TGTGCCAGCAGTTACTCGGGACAGGGGGGCACCTTC
TRBD1 - TRBJ1-1 TRBV4-1 CASSQEAGGIEAFF TGCGCCAGCAGCCAAGAAGCAGGGGGCATTGAAGCTTTCTTT
TRBD1 - TRBJ2-7 TRBV7-9 CASSPSGTGGYEQYF TGTGCCAGCAGCCCCTCCGGGACAGGGGGCTACGAGCAGTACTTC
- - TRBJ1-1 TRBV10-1 CASSESVMTNTEAFF TGCGCCAGCAGTGAGTCTGTGATGACGAACACTGAAGCTTTCTTT
- - TRBJ1-1 TRBV10-3 CAISESTNNTEAFF TGTGCCATCAGTGAGTCGACAAACAACACTGAAGCTTTCTTT
- - TRBJ1-3 TRBV28 CASSPPGTAGNTIYF TGTGCCAGCAGTCCCCCCGGGACTGCGGGAAACACCATATATTTT
TRBD1 - TRBJ2-5 TRBV19 CASSIDHPRQGQETQYF TGTGCCAGTAGTATAGACCACCCAAGACAGGGCCAAGAGACCCAGTACTTC
TRBD1 - TRBJ2-7 TRBV2 CASSDGTGAEQYF TGTGCCAGCAGCGACGGGACAGGGGCCGAGCAGTACTTC
- - TRBJ1-1 TRBV4-3 CASSQGSNTEAFF TGCGCCAGCAGCCAAGGCAGTAACACTGAAGCTTTCTTT
- - TRBJ2-7 TRBV13 CASSLGPGASVYEQYF TGTGCCAGCAGCTTAGGACCGGGGGCTAGCGTGTACGAGCAGTACTTC
- - TRBJ2-6 TRBV7-9 CASATDSGANVLTF TGTGCCAGCGCCACCGACTCTGGGGCCAACGTCCTGACTTTC
- once TRBJ2-1 TRBV6-1 CASRETGSSYNEQFF TGTGCCAGCAGAGAAACAGGTAGCTCCTACAATGAGCAGTTCTTC
TRBD2 once TRBJ2-1 TRBV30 CAWSQAGVEQFF TGTGCCTGGAGTCAAGCGGGAGTTGAGCAGTTCTTC
- - TRBJ2-1 TRBV9 CASSSPSAGFNEQFF TGTGCCAGCAGCTCCCCTTCCGCCGGGTTCAATGAGCAGTTCTTC
- - TRBJ2-7 TRBV7-9 CASSQTVAGEQYF TGTGCCAGCAGCCAGACGGTGGCGGGCGAGCAGTACTTC
- - TRBJ2-7 TRBV5-6 CASSLSYEQCF TGTGCCAGCAGCTTAAGCTACGAGCAGTGCTTC
TRBD1 - TRBJ1-2 TRBV6-1 CASSPKGQGPYGYTF TGTGCCAGCAGTCCAAAGGGACAGGGGCCCTATGGCTACACCTTC
- - TRBJ2-1 TRBV4-1 CASSQDRGYEQFF TGCGCCAGCAGCCAAGATAGAGGCTATGAGCAGTTCTTC
- - TRBJ1-5 TRBV5-8 CASSLMGSNQPQHF TGTGCCAGCAGCTTGATGGGGAGCAATCAGCCCCAGCATTTT
- - TRBJ2-5 TRBV4-3 CASSRVLAPQETQYF TGCGCCAGCAGCCGAGTCCTCGCCCCTCAAGAGACCCAGTACTTC
- - TRBJ2-7 TRBV6-6 CASSDDSGTIYEQYF TGTGCCAGCAGTGACGATTCCGGGACCATCTACGAGCAGTACTTC
- - TRBJ1-1 TRBV4-1 CASSLGRGGNTEAFF TGCGCCAGCAGCCTGGGGCGTGGGGGGAACACTGAAGCTTTCTTT
- - TRBJ2-3 TRBV27 CASSWAGGTDTQYF TGTGCCAGCAGTTGGGCCGGGGGCACAGATACGCAGTATTTT